This T cell receptor beta chain was sequenced during a study of blood T cell repertoires in COVID-19. Whole-study context: The analysed material was cDNA or gDNA that came from T cells, B-cell-depleted T cells, or PBMCs.

The germline V and J ends were trimmed by 1 base and 6 bases, with 7 bases remaining between them. Germline CDR1 is SGDLS and CDR2 is YYNGEE. The CDR3 runs to 13 residues. The table came from immunoSEQ multiplex PCR; TCRdb's copy has only in-frame clones and leaves some out. Among about 190,000 clones listed, about 81% were seen once. The rearrangement joins TRBV9 to TRBJ2-2; no firm D call. The sample consisted of peripheral blood. The TCR was taken from a woman older than 75 with COVID-19, enrolled during active disease. Here the CDR3 reads CASSVRNPGELFF. CDR3 sequence (DNA): TGTGCCAGCAGCGTACGTAATCCCGGGGAGCTGTTTTTT.